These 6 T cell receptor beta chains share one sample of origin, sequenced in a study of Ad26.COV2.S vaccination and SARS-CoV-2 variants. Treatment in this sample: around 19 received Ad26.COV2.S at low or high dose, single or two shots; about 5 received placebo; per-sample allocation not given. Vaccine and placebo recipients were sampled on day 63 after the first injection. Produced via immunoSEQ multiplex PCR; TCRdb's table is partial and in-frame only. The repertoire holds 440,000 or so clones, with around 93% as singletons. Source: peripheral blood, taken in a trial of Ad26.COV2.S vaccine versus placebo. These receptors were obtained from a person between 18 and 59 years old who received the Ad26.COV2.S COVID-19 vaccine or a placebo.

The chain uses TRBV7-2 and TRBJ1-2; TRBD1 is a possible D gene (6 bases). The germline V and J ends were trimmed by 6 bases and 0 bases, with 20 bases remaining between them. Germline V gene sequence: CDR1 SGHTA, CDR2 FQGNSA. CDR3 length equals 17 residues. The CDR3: CASSIFAGATTNYGYTF. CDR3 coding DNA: TGTGCCAGCAGTATCTTCGCAGGGGCCACCACTAACTATGGCTACACCTTC.

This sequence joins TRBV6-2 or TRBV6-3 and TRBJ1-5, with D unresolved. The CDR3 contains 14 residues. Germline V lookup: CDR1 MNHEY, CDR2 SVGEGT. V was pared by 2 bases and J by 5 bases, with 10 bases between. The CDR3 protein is CASSYREGHQPQHF. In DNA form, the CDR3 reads TGTGCCAGCAGTTACAGGGAAGGACATCAGCCCCAGCATTTT.

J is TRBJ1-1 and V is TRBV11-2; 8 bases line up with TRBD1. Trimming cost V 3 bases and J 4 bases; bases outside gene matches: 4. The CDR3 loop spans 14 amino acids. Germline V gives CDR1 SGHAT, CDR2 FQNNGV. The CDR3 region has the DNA TGTGCCAGCAGCTTGACAGGGGTAGGCACTGAAGCTTTCTTT. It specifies CASSLTGVGTEAFF.

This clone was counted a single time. The CDR3 DNA reads TGTGCCAGCAGCTCTGGACAGCGCCCTTTCATGAACACTGAAGCTTTCTTT. Translated: CASSSGQRPFMNTEAFF. The rearrangement links TRBV5-6 to TRBJ1-1, with D possibly matching TRBD1 (6 bases). The V and J ends lost 3 bases and 0 bases respectively, with 18 bases between them. In germline, CDR1 is SGHDT, CDR2 YYEEEE. The length of the CDR3 is 17 residues.

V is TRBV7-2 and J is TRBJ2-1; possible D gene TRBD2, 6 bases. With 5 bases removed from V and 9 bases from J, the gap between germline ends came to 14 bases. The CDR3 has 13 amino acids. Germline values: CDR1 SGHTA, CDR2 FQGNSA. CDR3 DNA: TGTGCCAGCAGCCCCCGGGAGATAGGTGAGCAGTTCTTC. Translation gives CASSPREIGEQFF.

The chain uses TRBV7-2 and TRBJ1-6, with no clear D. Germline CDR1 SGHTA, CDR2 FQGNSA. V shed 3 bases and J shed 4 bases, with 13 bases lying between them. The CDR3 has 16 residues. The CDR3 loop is CASSFRRASYNSPLHF. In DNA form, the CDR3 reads TGTGCCAGCAGCTTTAGGAGGGCCTCTTATAATTCACCCCTCCACTTT.